The 25 T cell receptor beta chains below were found in one sample sequenced in a study of T cell repertoires in cytomegalovirus infection. TCRdb reanalysed the reads using MiXCR and keeps one entry per CDR3 protein. The sample lists 300,000 to 400,000 distinct CDR3 sequences; 15% to 20% were seen once. The sequenced sample consisted of PBMCs. The receptors originated from a human donor in good health (CMV status not recorded). Some clones in this sample may be carry-over from other donors' samples.

The V and J genes are TRBV29-1 and TRBJ1-4; the D is unclear. The CDR3 totals 12 residues. In germline, CDR1 is SQVTM, CDR2 ANQGSEA. V shed 4 bases and J shed 7 bases, with 10 bases lying between them. CDR3 nucleotide sequence: TGCAGCGTTGCGGACGGGAGTGAAAAACTGTTTTTT. As protein: CSVADGSEKLFF. Full variable domain (rest looked up from reference TRBV29-1 and TRBJ1-4): SAVISQKPSRDICQRGTSLTIQCQVDSQVTMMFWYRQQPGQSLTLIATANQGSEATYESGFVIDKFPISRPNLTFSTLTVSNMSPEDSSIYLCSVADGSEKLFFGSGTQLSVL.

This sequence joins TRBV5-1 and TRBJ2-1; 8 nucleotides line up with TRBD2. Germline V CDR1 and CDR2: SGHRS, YFSETQ. V lost 4 bases and J lost 3; bases outside the gene matches: 3. The CDR3 runs to 14 residues. CDR3 nucleotides: TGCGCCAGCAGCCAAACTAGCGGCTACAATGAGCAGTTCTTC. Amino acid sequence: CASSQTSGYNEQFF.

Here the CDR3 reads CASSITFGGDSPLHF. The CDR3, as DNA: TGTGCCAGTAGTATCACGTTTGGTGGGGATTCACCCCTCCACTTT. The rearrangement joins TRBV19 to TRBJ1-6; D remains unclear. Per germline, CDR1 LNHDA and CDR2 SQIVND (reference sequence). The V gene lost 3 bases and the J gene lost 8 bases, with 14 bases spanning the gap. This CDR3 is built from 15 residues.

This chain connects TRBV20-1 to TRBJ2-5, with D possibly matching TRBD2 (5 bases). There are 13 residues in the CDR3. Germline CDR1 DFQATT, CDR2 SNEGSKA (reference sequence). Trimming took 6 bases from V and 6 from J, leaving 17 bases between them. The CDR3 bases are TGCAGTGCAACGGGATACGTCGACCAGACCCAGTACTTC. Residues: CSATGYVDQTQYF.

V usage is TRBV28 and J usage is TRBJ2-1; TRBD2 agrees at 12 bases. J gave up 8 bases and V 6 bases, and 8 bases lay outside the gene matches. Germline-derived CDR1 and CDR2 are MDHEN and SYDVKM. This CDR3 is 15 amino acids long. The CDR3 nucleotides read TGTGCCAGCAGGTCCCTAGCGGGAGGGCCGTATGAGCAGTTCTTC. Protein: CASRSLAGGPYEQFF.

This clonotype was detected only a few times. The rearrangement links TRBV5-5 to TRBJ2-7, with D possibly TRBD1 on 6 matching bases. This CDR3 contains 14 residues. Trimming shortened V by 1 base and J by 3 bases, and 11 bases separated the two germline ends. Germline-derived CDR1 and CDR2 are SGHKS and YYEKEE (reference sequence). In DNA form, the CDR3 reads TGTGCCAGCAGCTTGCCGGACAGCCGCTACGAGCAGTACTTC. It yields the protein CASSLPDSRYEQYF.

This clonotype showed up many times. The chain combines TRBV10-2 with TRBJ1-6, with 11 bases that match TRBD1. The trim removed 6 bases at V and 0 bases at J, leaving 10 bases unmatched. The CDR3 spans 19 residues. Germline values: CDR1 WSHSY, CDR2 SAAADI. The CDR3 nucleotides read TGCGCCAGCAGATGGGACAGGGGGGCGTATAGCTCCTATAATTCACCCCTCCACTTT. This translates into CASRWDRGAYSSYNSPLHF.

This clonotype was detected ten times or more. This chain uses TRBV7-8 with TRBJ1-4, with unresolved D. Germline-derived CDR1 and CDR2 are SGHVS and FQNEAQ. This CDR3 is built from 13 residues. Trimming removed 1 base at V and 10 bases at J, with 10 bases between. CDR3 sequence reads: CASSLGSTRKLFF. Written as DNA, the CDR3 is TGTGCCAGCAGCTTAGGGAGTACGCGAAAACTGTTTTTT.

This clonotype has just a few counts. The chain combines TRBV7-9 with TRBJ2-3; 11 bases are shared with TRBD1. This CDR3 is 15 amino acids long. The germline CDR1 and CDR2 sequences are SEHNR and FQNEAQ (reference sequence). The V segment lost 5 bases and the J segment 4 bases; nucleotides outside the gene matches: 5. CDR3 sequence reads: CASSRTGGASDTQYF. CDR3 bases: TGTGCCAGCAGCCGGACAGGGGGCGCCTCAGATACGCAGTATTTT.

This clonotype was counted only a few times. This chain links TRBV11-2 with TRBJ2-7; 11 bases match TRBD2. The germline CDR1 and CDR2 sequences are SGHAT and FQNNGV. Germline trimming cut 5 bases from V and 2 bases from J; bases unmatched to any gene: 2. The CDR3 consists of 14 residues. CDR3 bases: TGTGCCAGCAGCAGACTAGCGGGGACCTACGAGCAGTACTTC. Protein product: CASSRLAGTYEQYF.

This chain uses TRBV12-5 with TRBJ2-1; D remains ambiguous. The CDR3 spans 11 residues. The ends were cut back, 3 bases at V and 9 bases at J, with 6 bases in the middle. The germline CDR1 and CDR2 sequences are LGHNT and FRNRAP. This CDR3 reads CASGFSTEQFF. CDR3 nucleotides: TGTGCTAGTGGTTTTTCCACTGAGCAGTTCTTC.

V gene TRBV7-8 combines with J gene TRBJ2-1; no clear D gene. The CDR3 runs 17 residues. The V and J ends lost 2 bases and 0 bases respectively, with 14 bases between them. Germline CDR1 is SGHVS and CDR2 is FQNEAQ. The CDR3 region is CASSLFTPRSSYNEQFF. For the CDR3, the DNA is TGTGCCAGCAGCTTATTTACCCCCAGAAGCTCCTACAATGAGCAGTTCTTC.

This clonotype occurred a few times. J is TRBJ1-1 and V is TRBV19; possible D gene TRBD1, 5 bases. The V gene lost 8 bases and the J gene lost 5 bases, with 9 bases spanning the gap. The germline V gene has CDR1 LNHDA and CDR2 SQIVND (reference sequence). CDR3 size: 11 residues. The CDR3 sequence is CASWKGTEAFF. The CDR3 region has the DNA TGTGCCAGTTGGAAGGGGACTGAAGCTTTCTTT.

V is TRBV20-1 and J is TRBJ2-7, with D hard to call. Deletions cut 2 bases from V and 5 bases from J, with 16 bases between. The CDR3 spans 14 residues. CDR1 is DFQATT and CDR2 is SNEGSKA in the germline V gene (reference sequence). This CDR3 reads CSARIPSSVNEQYF. CDR3 coding DNA: TGCAGTGCTAGAATCCCCTCCTCCGTCAACGAGCAGTACTTC.

The gene calls are TRBV12-3 or TRBV12-4 and TRBJ1-6; D is unresolved. Trimming removed 1 base at V and 10 bases at J, with 14 bases between. This CDR3 has 15 residues. CDR3 loop: CASSLEEGFRSPLHF. CDR3 coding DNA: TGTGCCAGCAGTTTAGAGGAGGGTTTCAGGTCACCCCTCCACTTT.

The table lists this clonotype with many counts. This chain connects TRBV5-6 to TRBJ1-1; weak D call: TRBD1 (5 bases). This CDR3 has 15 amino acids. The ends were cut back, 4 bases at V and 1 base at J, with 14 bases in the middle. Germline-derived CDR1 and CDR2 are SGHDT and YYEEEE. In nucleotides, the CDR3 is TGTGCCAGCAGCCTTGTGGGAGGGGAGAACACTGAAGCTTTCTTT. Translating it yields CASSLVGGENTEAFF.

The rearrangement uses TRBV6-2 or TRBV6-3 and TRBJ2-1, with D maybe TRBD1 (7 bases). The germline V and J ends were trimmed by 2 bases and 2 bases, with 16 bases remaining between them. Germline V gene sequence: CDR1 MNHEY, CDR2 SVGEGT. The length of the CDR3 is 17 residues. CDR3 amino acids: CASSYGGTAIAYNEQFF. The DNA of the CDR3 is TGTGCCAGCAGTTACGGGGGGACAGCGATTGCCTACAATGAGCAGTTCTTC.

This clonotype was seen ten or more times. The chain couples TRBV6-5 to TRBJ2-3; 9 bases match TRBD2. Germline CDR1 reads MNHEY; CDR2 reads SVGAGI. Losses at the gene ends were 2 bases for V and 4 bases for J; bases not matched to a gene: 13. This CDR3 is built from 18 residues. The CDR3 DNA is TGTGCCAGCAGTTACACTACTCAAAGCGGGGGGATGTCAGATACGCAGTATTTT. Translated: CASSYTTQSGGMSDTQYF.

This clonotype was observed at least ten times. The gene calls are TRBV7-2 and TRBJ1-5; D remains ambiguous. V lost 1 base, J lost 7 bases, and 5 bases lay in between. Germline loops: CDR1 SGHTA, CDR2 FQGNSA. The CDR3 length is 12 residues. The DNA of the CDR3 is TGTGCCAGCAGCTTAGTCAGCCAGCCCCAGCATTTT. Protein: CASSLVSQPQHF.

The CDR3 coding sequence is TGCAGTGCTAGGACCCGGGGACTAAACAATGAGCAGTTCTTC. Residues: CSARTRGLNNEQFF. The V gene is TRBV20-1, the J gene TRBJ2-1; 7 nucleotides match TRBD2. CDR1 and CDR2 (germline): DFQATT, SNEGSKA (reference sequence). The CDR3 loop spans 14 amino acids. The ends lost 3 bases at V and 5 bases at J; junction bases unmatched: 7.

This clonotype occurred a few times. V gene TRBV19 combines with J gene TRBJ2-3; no definite D call. This CDR3 is 13 amino acids long. V lost 5 bases and J lost 6, with 12 bases in between. The germline V gene encodes CDR1 LNHDA and CDR2 SQIVND (reference sequence). The DNA for the CDR3 is TGTGCCAGTAGTTCCCCGGCGAAGGATACGCAGTATTTT. Translation: CASSSPAKDTQYF. The whole variable domain, filled in from reference TRBV19 and TRBJ2-3, reads DGGITQSPKYLFRKEGQNVTLSCEQNLNHDAMYWYRQDPGQGLRLIYYSQIVNDFQKGDIAEGYSVSREKKESFPLTVTSAQKNPTAFYLCASSSPAKDTQYFGPGTRLTVL.

CDR3 DNA: TGTGCCAGCAGTTTGTCAGGGGGCAGGGACGAGCAGTACTTC. Protein: CASSLSGGRDEQYF. The J gene is TRBJ2-7, the V gene TRBV12-3 or TRBV12-4, with 8 bases aligning to TRBD1. This CDR3 contains 14 residues. After removal of 3 bases from V and 5 bases from J, the junction contained 6 bases not matched to a gene.

This clonotype was recorded many times. The chain uses TRBV7-2 and TRBJ1-6; 8 bases line up with TRBD1. J was trimmed by 4 bases and V by 5 bases; bases with no gene match: 4. CDR3 length equals 15 residues. CDR1 is SGHTA and CDR2 is FQGNSA in the germline V gene. CDR3: CASSVRTGYNSPLHF. The CDR3 region has the DNA TGTGCCAGCAGCGTCCGGACAGGGTATAATTCACCCCTCCACTTT.

CDR3 amino acids: CAISDRGGRGNEQFF. The CDR3 region has the DNA TGTGCCATCAGTGACCGCGGGGGAAGAGGGAATGAGCAGTTCTTC. The chain employs TRBV10-3 and TRBJ2-1, with 7 bases aligning to TRBD2. With 3 bases clipped from V and 7 bases from J, the junction kept 9 bases outside the gene matches. Germline V gene lookup returns CDR1 ENHRY and CDR2 SYGVKD. CDR3 length: 15 residues.

The table lists this clonotype with a few counts. The rearrangement joins TRBV25-1 to TRBJ2-1; D call uncertain. Between the trimmed V and J ends, which lost 7 bases and 12 bases, there was a span of 25 bases. Germline-derived CDR1 and CDR2 are MGHDK and SYGVNS. This CDR3 is 15 amino acids long. The CDR3: CASTHPGDLHPVQFF. In DNA form, the CDR3 reads TGTGCCAGCACCCACCCTGGCGACCTCCATCCCGTGCAGTTCTTC.